The 18 T cell receptor beta chains presented below share a single source sample, sequenced in a study of circulating tumor DNA in untreated peripheral T-cell lymphoma. Assay: immunoSEQ multiplex PCR; the TCRdb copy retains only in-frame clones and omits some. The profile shows about 2,700 clones, approximately 60% of them singletons. The specimen was tumor tissue. The receptors were sampled from a human donor with peripheral T-cell lymphoma.

V gene TRBV30 combines with J gene TRBJ1-1; tentative D call: TRBD1 (6 bases). Trimming shortened V by 0 bases and J by 0 bases, and 11 bases separated the two germline ends. The germline gives CDR1 GTSNPN, CDR2 SVGIG (reference sequence). This CDR3 contains 15 residues. The CDR3 reads CAWSVWGALNTEAFF. The CDR3 DNA reads as TGTGCCTGGAGTGTATGGGGGGCCCTGAACACTGAAGCTTTCTTT.

The chain has TRBV2 and TRBJ1-5; TRBD1 might be the D (5 bases). V lost 8 bases, J lost 5 bases, and 19 bases lay in between. CDR1 and CDR2 from the germline V gene are SNHLY and FYNNEI. This CDR3 spans 15 amino acids. The CDR3 here is CASALEGGDHQPQHF. CDR3 nucleotide sequence: TGTGCCAGCGCGCTGGAGGGAGGGGACCATCAGCCCCAGCATTTT.

This chain connects TRBV19 to TRBJ1-2; D is unclear. Trimming cost V 3 bases and J 8 bases, with 13 bases left between them. The length of the CDR3 is 13 residues. Germline assignment: CDR1 LNHDA and CDR2 SQIVND (reference sequence). This CDR3 reads CASSIQPPTGYTF. As DNA, the CDR3 is TGTGCCAGTAGTATTCAACCGCCTACGGGCTACACCTTC.

This clone was seen a single time. The chain joins TRBV10-2 to TRBJ2-7; a weak D match, TRBD1 (5 bases). In germline, CDR1 is WSHSY, CDR2 SAAADI. Trimming stripped 6 bases from V and 3 bases from J, with 9 bases between. CDR3 length equals 12 residues. The CDR3 reads CASRTAGYEQYF. DNA of the CDR3: TGCGCCAGCAGGACAGCTGGCTACGAGCAGTACTTC.

The chain couples TRBV10-2 to TRBJ2-3; 11 nucleotides align to TRBD2. The CDR3 contains 16 residues. The junction had 9 bases not matched to a gene; V was cut back by 6 bases and J by 4 bases. The germline V gene has CDR1 WSHSY and CDR2 SAAADI. The CDR3 here is CASRDLSGGASDTQYF. The CDR3 DNA follows: TGCGCCAGCAGAGATCTTAGCGGGGGGGCGTCAGATACGCAGTATTTT.

The genes are TRBV6-8 and TRBJ2-1; D might be TRBD2 (6 bases). With 6 bases removed from V and 8 bases from J, the gap between germline ends came to 14 bases. The germline CDR1 and CDR2 sequences are MNHGY and SAAAGT. The CDR3 totals 13 residues. The CDR3 region is CASSRGGADEQFF. Written as DNA, the CDR3 is TGTGCCAGCAGCCGCGGAGGGGCGGATGAGCAGTTCTTC.

The chain is built from TRBV5-1 and TRBJ1-1; 7 positions match TRBD1. Looked up from germline, CDR1 is SGHRS and CDR2 is YFSETQ. The CDR3 has 15 amino acids. Losses at the gene ends were 0 bases for V and 0 bases for J; bases not matched to a gene: 2. CDR3 amino acids: CASSLAGTVNTEAFF. The CDR3 DNA reads TGCGCCAGCAGCTTGGCAGGGACAGTGAACACTGAAGCTTTCTTT.

V is TRBV2 and J is TRBJ2-3, with a tentative D call TRBD1 (6 bases). Deletions cut 0 bases from V and 5 bases from J, with 9 bases between. The CDR3 runs 14 residues. Germline CDR1 is SNHLY and CDR2 is FYNNEI. CDR3 in DNA: TGTGCCAGCAGTGAAGCGCCACAGGGAGATACGCAGTATTTT. Translating it yields CASSEAPQGDTQYF.

The rearrangement joins TRBV1 to TRBJ2-6; the table gives TRBD1 as D, unverified against the DNA. TRBV1 is classified as a pseudogene. The CDR3 has 15 residues. The CDR3: CASSLDRAGANVLTF. The CDR3 DNA is TGCGCCAGCAGCCTTGACAGGGCTGGGGCCAACGTCCTGACTTTC.

This clone is medium-sized within its sample. V usage is TRBV11-3 and J usage is TRBJ1-4; the D is unclear. The CDR3 is 16 amino acids. V was shortened by 4 bases and J by 0 bases, with 12 bases between the two germline ends. Germline V gene sequence: CDR1 SGHNT, CDR2 YENEEA. This CDR3 reads CASSSSPAATNEKLFF. The CDR3 region has the DNA TGTGCCAGCAGCTCCTCCCCGGCAGCAACTAATGAAAAACTGTTTTTT.

The rearrangement joins TRBV19 to TRBJ2-7; D unclear. Germline V gene lookup returns CDR1 LNHDA and CDR2 SQIVND (reference sequence). Trimming shortened V by 3 bases and J by 0 bases, and 9 bases separated the two germline ends. CDR3 length equals 14 residues. This CDR3 reads CASSMSQSSYEQYF. As DNA, the CDR3 is TGTGCCAGTAGTATGAGCCAGAGCTCCTACGAGCAGTACTTC.

The gene calls are TRBV5-1 and TRBJ2-7; 9 bases agree with TRBD1. The J segment lost 4 bases and the V segment lost 3 bases, leaving 8 bases of the junction unmatched. From germline, CDR1 is SGHRS and CDR2 YFSETQ. The CDR3 extends over 15 amino acids. CDR3 in DNA: TGCGCCAGCAGCTGGGGGACAGGGAGTGATTACGAGCAGTACTTC. This encodes CASSWGTGSDYEQYF.

The chain is built from TRBV6-1 and TRBJ1-5; D may be TRBD1 (5 bases). The CDR3 is 14 amino acids. Trimming cost V 1 base and J 7 bases, with 11 bases left between them. The germline CDR1 and CDR2 sequences are MNHNS and SASEGT. The CDR3 nucleotides are TGTGCCAGCAGTGAAGGGACAAGGATGCAGCCCCAGCATTTT. Protein product: CASSEGTRMQPQHF.

The V gene is TRBV30, the J gene TRBJ2-7; no clear D. CDR1 is GTSNPN and CDR2 is SVGIG in the germline V gene (reference sequence). V gave up 4 bases and J gave up 5 bases, with 12 bases separating them. The CDR3 sequence is 12 residues long. In nucleotides, the CDR3 is TGTGCCTGGAACCTCGGACCGAACGAGCAGTACTTC. This translates into CAWNLGPNEQYF. Full variable domain (outside the CDR3, taken from reference TRBV30 and TRBJ2-7): SQTIHQWPATLVQPVGSPLSLECTVEGTSNPNLYWYRQAAGRGLQLLFYSVGIGQISSEVPQNLSASRPQDRQFILSSKKLLLSDSGFYLCAWNLGPNEQYFGPGTRLTVT.

The rearrangement uses TRBV14 and TRBJ1-1, with 7 nucleotides matching TRBD1. The CDR3 consists of 16 residues. With 4 bases clipped from V and 4 bases from J, the junction kept 12 bases outside the gene matches. Germline assignment: CDR1 SGHDN and CDR2 FVKESK. The CDR3 DNA sequence: TGTGCCAGCAGCCGGAACCGGGACAGCTTTGGCACTGAAGCTTTCTTT. This translates into CASSRNRDSFGTEAFF. Variable domain in full (rest from reference TRBV14 and TRBJ1-1): EAGVTQFPSHSVIEKGQTVTLRCDPISGHDNLYWYRRVMGKEIKFLLHFVKESKQDESGMPNNRFLAERTGGTYSTLKVQPAELEDSGVYFCASSRNRDSFGTEAFFGQGTRLTVV.

In its sample, this clone was seen once. The J gene is TRBJ2-7, the V gene TRBV29-1; D remains unclear. The V end was cut by 3 bases, the J end by 5 bases, with 14 bases between. Germline-derived CDR1 and CDR2 are SQVTM and ANQGSEA. The CDR3 runs to 13 residues. The CDR3 coding sequence is TGCAGCGTTGATGCAGGAACCAGTAACGAGCAGTACTTC. Protein product: CSVDAGTSNEQYF.

V and J are TRBV18 and TRBJ1-1; possible D gene TRBD1, 6 bases. CDR1 KGHSH and CDR2 LQKENI come from the germline V gene. The V gene lost 5 bases and the J gene lost 4 bases, with 14 bases spanning the gap. CDR3 length equals 14 residues. As DNA, the CDR3 is TGTGCCAGCTCAGGAGGGGGGATAGGCACTGAAGCTTTCTTT. Its protein product is CASSGGGIGTEAFF.

There are a few counts of this clone. The chain combines TRBV29-1 with TRBJ2-4; D is perhaps TRBD1 (7 bases). The germline V gene encodes CDR1 SQVTM and CDR2 ANQGSEA. This CDR3 spans 17 amino acids. V dropped 4 bases and J dropped 0 bases, with 19 bases sitting between them. This chain's CDR3 is CSVVEGARLLAKNIQYF. As DNA, the CDR3 is TGCAGCGTTGTGGAGGGGGCGAGGCTCCTAGCCAAAAACATTCAGTACTTC.